These T cell receptor beta chains were read from a single sample in a study of blood T cell repertoires in COVID-19. Produced via immunoSEQ multiplex PCR; TCRdb's table is partial and in-frame only. This sample has about 270,000 clones, with approximately 81% found just once. Sample: peripheral blood. The receptors originated from a woman between 18 and 29 years old with acute or convalescent COVID-19. Each CDR3 is given with its conserved first and last residue. A D gene is named only where the DNA matches it firmly. A clone size is listed for some rows: how often the clone was seen (once, few, many), or a class if it is expanded.

j_call d_call v_call clone_size cdr3_aa cdr3_nt
TRBJ2-5 TRBD1 TRBV5-1 - CASSFSGGMETQYF TGCGCCAGCAGCTTCTCAGGGGGCATGGAGACCCAGTACTTC
TRBJ1-6 TRBD1 TRBV9 few CASSVSAGGYNSPLHF TGTGCCAGCAGCGTATCCGCAGGGGGGTATAATTCACCCCTCCACTTT
TRBJ2-7 TRBD1 TRBV3-1/TRBV3-2 - CASRSHRSGQGHEQYF TGTGCCAGCAGATCACACCGCTCGGGACAGGGGCACGAGCAGTACTTC
TRBJ2-7 TRBD1 TRBV5-1 - CASSPRDSSYEQYF TGCGCCAGCAGCCCCCGGGACAGCTCCTACGAGCAGTACTTC
TRBJ2-7 - TRBV7-6 - CASSSPTGAKDEQYF TGTGCCAGCAGCTCCCCTACGGGAGCTAAGGACGAGCAGTACTTC
TRBJ1-2 TRBD1 TRBV6-5 - CASSSPTGYYGYTF TGTGCCAGCAGTTCCCCGACAGGGTACTATGGCTACACCTTC
TRBJ2-1 TRBD2 TRBV5-6 - CASSSNRDYRYNEQFF TGTGCCAGCAGCTCGAACCGGGACTACCGGTACAATGAGCAGTTCTTC
TRBJ1-2 TRBD1 TRBV25-1 - CASSKATGDKTYGYTF TGTGCCAGCAGTAAAGCGACAGGGGATAAAACCTATGGCTACACCTTC
TRBJ1-4 - TRBV7-6 - CASSSETGPNEKLFF TGTGCCAGCAGCTCAGAGACAGGACCTAATGAAAAACTGTTTTTT
TRBJ2-1 TRBD2 TRBV5-1 - CASSRTSGEVTYNEQFF TGCGCCAGCAGTAGGACTAGCGGGGAAGTTACCTACAATGAGCAGTTCTTC
TRBJ2-7 TRBD2 TRBV19 - CASSVLAGGFYEQYF TGTGCCAGTAGCGTACTAGCGGGAGGATTCTACGAGCAGTACTTC
TRBJ2-1 TRBD2 TRBV27 - CASSSRTSGSSYNEQFF TGTGCCAGCAGTTCTCGGACTAGCGGGAGCTCCTACAATGAGCAGTTCTTC
TRBJ2-3 - TRBV30 once CAWCRQGSDTQYF TGTGCCTGGTGCCGGCAGGGTTCAGATACGCAGTATTTT
TRBJ1-1 TRBD1 TRBV9 - CASSAGTGGNTEAFF TGTGCCAGCAGCGCAGGGACAGGGGGAAACACTGAAGCTTTCTTT
TRBJ2-7 - TRBV9 - CASSGRDSSYEQYF TGTGCCAGCAGCGGCCGGGACTCTTCCTACGAGCAGTACTTC
TRBJ2-2 - TRBV5-6 few CASSLGSIRAGELFF TGTGCCAGCAGCCTCGGGTCAATTCGGGCCGGGGAGCTGTTTTTT
TRBJ2-2 TRBD2 TRBV6-4 - CASSETSGSHHGELFF TGTGCCAGCAGCGAGACTAGCGGGAGCCACCACGGGGAGCTGTTTTTT
TRBJ2-1 TRBD2 TRBV5-8 - CASTRDGLAGYNEQFF TGTGCCAGCACTCGCGACGGACTAGCAGGATACAATGAGCAGTTCTTC
TRBJ1-1 - TRBV11-2 few CASSFEQGNTEAFF TGTGCCAGCAGCTTCGAACAGGGGAACACTGAAGCTTTCTTT
TRBJ1-2 - TRBV19 - CASSIALDSSYTF TGTGCCAGTAGTATAGCCCTGGACAGCTCGTATACCTTC
TRBJ2-1 TRBD2 TRBV11-2 - CASNPFGAGGTNEQFF TGTGCCAGCAATCCCTTCGGGGCGGGAGGAACCAATGAGCAGTTCTTC
TRBJ1-4 TRBD1 TRBV14 - CASSDKIMDRGEKLFF TGTGCCAGCAGCGACAAGATAATGGACAGGGGTGAAAAACTGTTTTTT
TRBJ2-5 - TRBV7-6 - CASNQGYQETQYF TGTGCCAGCAACCAGGGGTACCAAGAGACCCAGTACTTC
TRBJ2-1 - TRBV7-8 - CASSLFNGNNEQFF TGTGCCAGCAGCTTATTTAACGGGAACAATGAGCAGTTCTTC
TRBJ2-1 - TRBV6-2/TRBV6-3 - CASSGPGGDSNEQFF TGTGCCAGCAGTGGACCGGGGGGCGACAGCAATGAGCAGTTCTTC
TRBJ2-2 TRBD2 TRBV11-3 many CASSLEFGRTGELFF TGTGCCAGCAGCTTAGAATTCGGGAGGACCGGGGAGCTGTTTTTT
TRBJ2-1 - TRBV28 - CASRISGSSYNEQFF TGTGCCAGCAGGATTAGCGGTAGCTCCTACAATGAGCAGTTCTTC
TRBJ1-1 - TRBV25-1 - CASTIGVNTEAFF TGTGCCAGCACAATCGGGGTGAACACTGAAGCTTTCTTT
TRBJ1-1 - TRBV28 - CASKSVNTEAFF TGTGCCAGCAAATCAGTGAACACTGAAGCTTTCTTT
TRBJ2-7 TRBD1 TRBV2 - CASSDTGGTGVYEQYF TGTGCCAGCAGCGATACCGGCGGGACAGGGGTTTACGAGCAGTACTTC
TRBJ2-7 TRBD1 TRBV3-1/TRBV3-2 - CASSQDPWTGRVYEQYF TGTGCCAGCAGCCAAGATCCCTGGACAGGGAGAGTCTACGAGCAGTACTTC
TRBJ2-5 - TRBV19 few CASSIIGRDTLEKETQYF TGTGCCAGTAGTATTATTGGCCGGGACACATTAGAAAAAGAGACCCAGTACTTC